This T cell receptor beta chain was identified in a study of T-cell reconstitution after alpha-beta-depleted transplantation in children. This CDR3 is built from 13 residues. Germline loops: CDR1 SEHNR, CDR2 FQNEAQ (reference sequence). The sample holds a few counts of this clonotype. Antigen: not known. One end of the junction varies from germline; a read error may be responsible. The study's findings and limits: Several hundred rapidly expanded clones from non-depleted graft cells reportedly supplied alpha-beta T cells about two months post-transplant. Day-60 TCRbeta diversity that was high in some patients was derived from surviving recipient T cells and thymic progenitors. One year after transplant, T-cell counts and diversity came mostly from newly produced T cells.

Unique molecular identifiers featured in how the TCRbeta library was prepared. TCRdb reanalysed the PCR reads using MiXCR and keeps one entry per CDR3 protein. The sample contains some 200,000 distinct CDR3 sequences, approximately 7% of which appear only once. The chain is built from TRBV7-9 and TRBJ1-3; D is uncertain. This clonotype originated in a boy aged 2-9 years with acute lymphoblastic leukemia, due to receive a stem cell transplant. Sequenced material: PBMCs, taken before TCRalphabeta/CD19-depleted stem cell transplant. The CDR3, as DNA: TGTGCCGGAAACTCCCTGCCGAGAAACACCACATATTTT. The encoded protein is CAGNSLPRNTTYF.